This T cell receptor (beta chain) was captured in a study of blood T cell repertoires in COVID-19. The study drew participants aged roughly 18 to 89 years from some 24 US areas. The CDR3 totals 13 residues. CDR1 and CDR2 (germline): SGDLS, YYNGEE. V lost 1 base and J 6 bases, leaving 7 bases between the germline ends. Some clones are missing from TCRdb's copy, which holds only in-frame ones; the method was immunoSEQ multiplex PCR. The sample has about 240,000 clones; about 89% are singletons. The chain is built from TRBV9 and TRBJ2-2; TRBD1 might be the D (5 bases). The receptor's source is a man in his forties who had recovered from COVID-19. The source material was PBMCs or T cells enriched from blood (not recorded which). The CDR3 loop reads CASSVQGAGELFF. The CDR3 nucleotides are TGTGCCAGCAGCGTACAGGGTGCCGGGGAGCTGTTTTTT.